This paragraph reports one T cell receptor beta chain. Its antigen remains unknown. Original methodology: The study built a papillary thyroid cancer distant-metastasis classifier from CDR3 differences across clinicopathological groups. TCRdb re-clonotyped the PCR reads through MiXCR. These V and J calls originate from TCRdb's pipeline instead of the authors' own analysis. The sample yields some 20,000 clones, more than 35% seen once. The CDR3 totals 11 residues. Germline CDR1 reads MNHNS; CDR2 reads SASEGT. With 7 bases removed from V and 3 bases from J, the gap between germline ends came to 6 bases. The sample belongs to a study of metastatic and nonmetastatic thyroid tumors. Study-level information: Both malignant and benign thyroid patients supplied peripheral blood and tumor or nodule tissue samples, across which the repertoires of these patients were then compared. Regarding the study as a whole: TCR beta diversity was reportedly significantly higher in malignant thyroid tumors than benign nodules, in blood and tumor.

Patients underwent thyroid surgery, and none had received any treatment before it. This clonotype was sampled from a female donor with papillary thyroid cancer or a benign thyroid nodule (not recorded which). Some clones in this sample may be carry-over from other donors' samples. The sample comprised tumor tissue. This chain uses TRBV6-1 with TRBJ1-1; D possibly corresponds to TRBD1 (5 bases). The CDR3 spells CASMGHTEAFF. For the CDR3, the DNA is TGTGCCAGCATGGGGCACACTGAAGCTTTCTTT.